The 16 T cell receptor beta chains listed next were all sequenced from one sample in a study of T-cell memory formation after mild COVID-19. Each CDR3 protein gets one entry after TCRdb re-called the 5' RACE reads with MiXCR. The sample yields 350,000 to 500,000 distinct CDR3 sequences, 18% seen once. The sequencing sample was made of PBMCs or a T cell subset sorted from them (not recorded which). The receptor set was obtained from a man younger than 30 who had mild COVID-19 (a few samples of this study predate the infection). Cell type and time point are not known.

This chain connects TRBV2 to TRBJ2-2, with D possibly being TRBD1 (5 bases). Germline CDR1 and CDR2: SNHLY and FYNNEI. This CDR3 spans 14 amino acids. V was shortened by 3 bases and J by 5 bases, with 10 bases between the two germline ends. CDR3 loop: CASSEVPGTGELFF. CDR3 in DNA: TGTGCCAGCAGTGAGGTCCCAGGGACCGGGGAGCTGTTTTTT.

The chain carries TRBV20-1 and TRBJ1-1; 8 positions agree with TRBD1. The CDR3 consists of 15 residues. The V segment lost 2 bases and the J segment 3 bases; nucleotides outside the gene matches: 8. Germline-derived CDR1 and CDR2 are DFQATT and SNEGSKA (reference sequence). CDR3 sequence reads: CSARRQGRIYTEAFF. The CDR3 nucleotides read TGCAGTGCTAGAAGACAGGGGCGAATATACACTGAAGCTTTCTTT.

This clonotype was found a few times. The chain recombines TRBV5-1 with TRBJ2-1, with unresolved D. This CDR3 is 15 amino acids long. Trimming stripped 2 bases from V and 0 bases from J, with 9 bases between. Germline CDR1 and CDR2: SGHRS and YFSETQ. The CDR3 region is CASSFADGSYNEQFF. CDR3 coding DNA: TGCGCCAGCAGCTTTGCGGACGGCTCCTACAATGAGCAGTTCTTC. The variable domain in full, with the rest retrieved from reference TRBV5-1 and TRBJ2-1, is KAGVTQTPRYLIKTRGQQVTLSCSPISGHRSVSWYQQTPGQGLQFLFEYFSETQRNKGNFPGRFSGRQFSNSRSEMNVSTLELGDSALYLCASSFADGSYNEQFFGPGTRLTVL.

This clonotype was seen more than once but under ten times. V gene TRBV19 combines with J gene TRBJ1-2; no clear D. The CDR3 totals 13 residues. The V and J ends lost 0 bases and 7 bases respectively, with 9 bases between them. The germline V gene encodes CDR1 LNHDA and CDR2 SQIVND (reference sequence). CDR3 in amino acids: CASSIDRRIGYTF. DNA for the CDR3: TGTGCCAGTAGTATAGACCGCAGGATTGGCTACACCTTC.

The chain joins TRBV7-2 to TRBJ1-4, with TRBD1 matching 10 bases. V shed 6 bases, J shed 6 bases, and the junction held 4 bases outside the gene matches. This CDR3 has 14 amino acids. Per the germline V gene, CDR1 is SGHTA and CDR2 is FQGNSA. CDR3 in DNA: TGTGCCAGCAGTAAGGACAGGGGGGATGAAAAACTGTTTTTT. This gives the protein CASSKDRGDEKLFF.

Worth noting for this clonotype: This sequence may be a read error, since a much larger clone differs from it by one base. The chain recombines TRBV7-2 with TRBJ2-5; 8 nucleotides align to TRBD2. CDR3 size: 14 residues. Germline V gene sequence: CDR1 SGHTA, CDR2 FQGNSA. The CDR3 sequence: CDSSFRSGGETQYF. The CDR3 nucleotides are TGTGACAGCAGCTTCCGCAGCGGGGGAGAGACCCAGTACTTC.

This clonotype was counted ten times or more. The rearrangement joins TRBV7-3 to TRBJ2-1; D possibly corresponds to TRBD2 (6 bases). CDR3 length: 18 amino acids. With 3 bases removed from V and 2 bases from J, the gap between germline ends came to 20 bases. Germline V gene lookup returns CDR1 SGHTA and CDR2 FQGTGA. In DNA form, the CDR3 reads TGTGCCAGCAGCTTCGGAGCGGTGGGGCGGGGCCCCTACAATGAGCAGTTCTTC. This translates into CASSFGAVGRGPYNEQFF. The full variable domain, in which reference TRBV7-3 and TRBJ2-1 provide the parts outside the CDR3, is GAGVSQTPSNKVTEKGKYVELRCDPISGHTALYWYRQSLGQGPEFLIYFQGTGAADDSGLPNDRFFAVRPEGSVSTLKIQRTERGDSAVYLCASSFGAVGRGPYNEQFFGPGTRLTVL.

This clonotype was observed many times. CDR3 coding DNA: TGTGCCAGCAGCCAAGGGGGCGCCTTAAACACTGAAGCTTTCTTT. This encodes CASSQGGALNTEAFF. V gene TRBV14 combines with J gene TRBJ1-1; tentatively, D is TRBD1 (5 bases). Germline assignment: CDR1 SGHDN and CDR2 FVKESK. This CDR3 is built from 15 residues. The ends were cut back, 1 base at V and 2 bases at J, with 11 bases in the middle.

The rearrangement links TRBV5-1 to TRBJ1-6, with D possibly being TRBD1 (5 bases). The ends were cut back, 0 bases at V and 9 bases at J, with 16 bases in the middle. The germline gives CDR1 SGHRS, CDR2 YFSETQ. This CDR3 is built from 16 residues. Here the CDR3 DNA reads TGCGCCAGCAGCTTGGTAGGGGCTCCTAGCGGTTCACCCCTCCACTTT. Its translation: CASSLVGAPSGSPLHF.

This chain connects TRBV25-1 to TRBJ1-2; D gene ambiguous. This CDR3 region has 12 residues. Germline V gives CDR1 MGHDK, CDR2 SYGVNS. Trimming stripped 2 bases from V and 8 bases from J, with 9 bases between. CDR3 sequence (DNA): TGTGCCAGCAGTGAAAAGGGTTACGGCTACACCTTC. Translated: CASSEKGYGYTF.

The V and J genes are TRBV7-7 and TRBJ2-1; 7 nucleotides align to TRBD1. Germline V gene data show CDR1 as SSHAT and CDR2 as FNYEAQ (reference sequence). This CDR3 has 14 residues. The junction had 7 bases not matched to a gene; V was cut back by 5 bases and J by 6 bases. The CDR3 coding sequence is TGTGCCAGCAGCCGGACAGGTACTACCAATGAGCAGTTCTTC. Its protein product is CASSRTGTTNEQFF.

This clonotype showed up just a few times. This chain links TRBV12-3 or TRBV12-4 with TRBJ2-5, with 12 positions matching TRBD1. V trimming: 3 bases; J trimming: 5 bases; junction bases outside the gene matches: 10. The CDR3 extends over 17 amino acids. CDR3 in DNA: TGTGCCAGCAGTTTTCAGGGGACAGGGGGCCCCCGGGAGACCCAGTACTTC. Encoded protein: CASSFQGTGGPRETQYF.

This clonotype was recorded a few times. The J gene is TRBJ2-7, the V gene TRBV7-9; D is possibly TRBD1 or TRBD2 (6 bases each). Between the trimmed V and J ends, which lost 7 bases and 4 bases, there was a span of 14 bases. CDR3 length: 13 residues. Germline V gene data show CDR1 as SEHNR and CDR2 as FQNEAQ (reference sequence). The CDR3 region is CASTRGSGYEQYF. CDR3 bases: TGTGCCAGCACAAGGGGGAGCGGGTACGAGCAGTACTTC.

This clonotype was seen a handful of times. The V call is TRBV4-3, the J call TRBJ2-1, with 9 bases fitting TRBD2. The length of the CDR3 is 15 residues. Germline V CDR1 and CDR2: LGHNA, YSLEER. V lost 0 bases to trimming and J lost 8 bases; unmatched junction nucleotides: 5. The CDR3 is CASSQERGGGDEQFF. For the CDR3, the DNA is TGCGCCAGCAGCCAAGAGCGGGGGGGCGGCGATGAGCAGTTCTTC.

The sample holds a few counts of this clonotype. The CDR3 loop reads CASSILIAPNTGELFF. As DNA, the CDR3 is TGTGCCAGCAGCATCCTGATTGCCCCGAACACCGGGGAGCTGTTTTTT. The gene calls are TRBV7-9 and TRBJ2-2; D call uncertain. CDR1 is SEHNR and CDR2 is FQNEAQ in the germline V gene (reference sequence). V dropped 5 bases and J dropped 0 bases, with 13 bases sitting between them. The CDR3 extends over 16 amino acids.

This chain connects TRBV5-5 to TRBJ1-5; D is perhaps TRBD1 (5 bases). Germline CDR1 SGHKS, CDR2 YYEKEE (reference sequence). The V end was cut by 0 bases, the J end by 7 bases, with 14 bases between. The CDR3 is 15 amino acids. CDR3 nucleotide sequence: TGTGCCAGCAGCTTGGATCCAAGTAACAGGCAGCCCCAGCATTTT. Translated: CASSLDPSNRQPQHF.